One and the same sample provided the 15 T cell receptor beta chains below, sequenced in a study of vaccination and CD4 T cells after COVID-19. Their specific antigens are unknown. Cultured CD4+ T-cell DNA underwent Oncomine TCR Beta short-read sequencing. TCRdb itself ran the PCR reads through MiXCR, one entry per CDR3 protein. This sample has roughly 20,000 distinct CDR3 sequences, with around 42% found just once. Treatment here: roughly 10-day PBMC culture with coronavirus spike peptide pools or control peptides (ViraFEST assay). The sample was CD4+ T cells from blood, cultured in vitro, taken after SARS-CoV-2 vaccination. The receptors were sampled from a human donor who had recovered from COVID-19.

This clonotype occurred a few times. CDR3 amino acids: CSASRPLPETQYF. The CDR3 DNA reads as TGCAGTGCTAGCAGGCCCCTCCCGGAGACCCAGTACTTC. V usage is TRBV20-1 and J usage is TRBJ2-5; D is unresolved. Germline CDR1 is DFQATT and CDR2 is SNEGSKA (reference sequence). This CDR3 comprises 13 residues. Trimming pared 3 bases from V and 5 bases from J, leaving 13 bases between.

The chain carries TRBV20-1 and TRBJ2-5; a weak D match, TRBD1 (5 bases). Trimming removed 0 bases at V and 4 bases at J, with 6 bases between. The CDR3 spans 12 residues. Germline V CDR1 and CDR2: DFQATT, SNEGSKA (reference sequence). In nucleotides, the CDR3 is TGCAGTGCTAGAGAAGGGGTAGAGACCCAGTACTTC. This translates into CSAREGVETQYF.

The genes are TRBV5-1 and TRBJ2-5; D might be TRBD1 or TRBD2, each matching 5 bases. CDR1 and CDR2 from the germline V gene are SGHRS and YFSETQ. The CDR3 loop spans 14 amino acids. Trimming shortened V by 5 bases and J by 4 bases, and 15 bases separated the two germline ends. The CDR3 sequence is CASRSTGGGETQYF. CDR3 in DNA: TGCGCCAGCAGGTCTACAGGTGGGGGAGAGACCCAGTACTTC.

This clonotype has more than one count but fewer than ten. Its ends do not fully match the called genes, so a read error is possible. The chain uses TRBV20-1 and TRBJ2-7; weak D call: TRBD2 (5 bases). CDR1 is DFQATT and CDR2 is SNEGSKA in the germline V gene (reference sequence). The CDR3 totals 10 residues. The CDR3 bases are TGCAGCGCTAGCACAGACGAGCAGTACTTC. This sequence encodes CSASTDEQYF.

The V gene is TRBV27, the J gene TRBJ1-2; the D is unclear. Germline lookup yields CDR1 MNHEY and CDR2 SMNVEV (reference sequence). V was cut by 3 bases and J by 2 bases, with 10 bases left in between. This CDR3 spans 14 amino acids. As DNA, the CDR3 is TGTGCCAGCAGTTTTGTCGGAACCAACTATGGCTACACCTTC. Its translation is CASSFVGTNYGYTF.

This chain uses TRBV7-3 with TRBJ2-1; a possible D gene is TRBD2 (7 bases). With 5 bases removed from V and 8 bases from J, the gap between germline ends came to 22 bases. This CDR3 comprises 16 residues. Germline values: CDR1 SGHTA, CDR2 FQGTGA. Here the CDR3 reads CASSAGGLGAGDEQFF. The CDR3 bases are TGTGCCAGCAGCGCCGGCGGGTTGGGGGCGGGGGATGAGCAGTTCTTC.

The chain couples TRBV10-3 to TRBJ2-3; possible D gene TRBD2, 5 bases. The germline V and J ends were trimmed by 3 bases and 2 bases, with 9 bases remaining between them. Germline V gene lookup returns CDR1 ENHRY and CDR2 SYGVKD. CDR3 length: 14 residues. Written as DNA, the CDR3 is TGTGCCATCAGTGACCGTCGGGACACAGATACGCAGTATTTT. This sequence encodes CAISDRRDTDTQYF.

V gene TRBV11-3 combines with J gene TRBJ2-7, with TRBD2 identical over 11 bases. Germline values: CDR1 SGHNT, CDR2 YENEEA. The CDR3 is made up of 14 amino acids. Trimming cost V 9 bases and J 3 bases; bases outside gene matches: 7. The CDR3 DNA is TGTGCCAGTAGAGGACTAGCGGGCAACTACGAGCAGTACTTC. Protein product: CASRGLAGNYEQYF.

This clonotype was found a few times. The chain carries TRBV6-1 and TRBJ2-5, with D unresolved. Germline V gives CDR1 MNHNS, CDR2 SASEGT. V lost 7 bases to trimming and J lost 2 bases, with 11 bases between them. This CDR3 region has 13 residues. The CDR3 loop is CASKATVQETQYF. In DNA form, the CDR3 reads TGTGCCAGCAAGGCCACAGTTCAAGAGACCCAGTACTTC.

The rearrangement uses TRBV20-1 and TRBJ1-5; TRBD1 is a possible D gene (5 bases). V lost 6 bases, J lost 0 bases, and 9 bases lay in between. Germline CDR1 DFQATT, CDR2 SNEGSKA (reference sequence). This CDR3 spans 13 amino acids. CDR3 amino acids: CSARDYSNQPQHF. As DNA, the CDR3 is TGCAGTGCCCGGGACTATAGCAATCAGCCCCAGCATTTT.

This chain uses TRBV6-1 with TRBJ2-3, with 10 bases fitting TRBD1. CDR1 MNHNS and CDR2 SASEGT come from the germline V gene. The J segment lost 1 base and the V segment lost 7 bases, leaving 8 bases of the junction unmatched. CDR3 size: 16 residues. The DNA for the CDR3 is TGTGCCAGCACCCTAGGGGACAGGGGTCGCACAGATACGCAGTATTTT. Its protein is CASTLGDRGRTDTQYF.

V is TRBV6-1 and J is TRBJ1-2; D is unclear. V gave up 7 bases and J gave up 4 bases, with 19 bases separating them. This CDR3 region has 15 residues. Germline assignment: CDR1 MNHNS and CDR2 SASEGT. The CDR3 sequence: CASTPLDPFPYGYTF. The CDR3 nucleotides read TGTGCCAGCACCCCGCTGGACCCATTCCCCTATGGCTACACCTTC.

In DNA, the CDR3 is TGTGCCAGCAGCCCTAACGTCCTTCAAGATGGAAATGAGCAGTTCTTC. The encoded protein is CASSPNVLQDGNEQFF. V and J are TRBV11-3 and TRBJ2-1; D remains ambiguous. The CDR3 has 16 amino acids. The V gene's germline CDR1 is SGHNT and CDR2 YENEEA. The V gene lost 5 bases and the J gene lost 7 bases, with 21 bases spanning the gap. Full variable domain (rest looked up from reference TRBV11-3 and TRBJ2-1): EAGVVQSPRYKIIEKKQPVAFWCNPISGHNTLYWYLQNLGQGPELLIRYENEEAVDDSQLPKDRFSAERLKGVDSTLKIQPAELGDSAVYLCASSPNVLQDGNEQFFGPGTRLTVL.

The chain uses TRBV28 and TRBJ1-6; D remains unclear. CDR3 length: 14 residues. Germline assignment: CDR1 MDHEN and CDR2 SYDVKM. The V end lost 8 bases, the J end lost 0 bases, and 8 bases lay between the germline ends. The CDR3 bases are TGTGCCAGCCGACCGTCCTCCTATAATTCACCCCTCCACTTT. Amino acids: CASRPSSYNSPLHF. Drawing the rest from reference TRBV28 and TRBJ1-6, the complete variable domain is DVKVTQSSRYLVKRTGEKVFLECVQDMDHENMFWYRQDPGLGLRLIYFSYDVKMKEKGDIPEGYSVSREKKERFSLILESASTNQTSMYLCASRPSSYNSPLHFGNGTRLTVT.

V usage is TRBV5-1 and J usage is TRBJ2-1; D is uncertain. V lost 1 base and J 7 bases, leaving 18 bases between the germline ends. The germline V gene has CDR1 SGHRS and CDR2 YFSETQ. CDR3 length equals 16 residues. The CDR3 loop is CASSLSSTTAGNEQFF. For the CDR3, the DNA is TGCGCCAGCAGCTTGTCCTCGACAACAGCTGGAAATGAGCAGTTCTTC.